The entry below gives a single T cell receptor beta chain sequence along with its context. Its antigen is unknown. Per-nucleotide qualities are absent, and no much larger clonotype sits a single base away. This sample is drawn from a study of beta chain features in type 1 diabetes (dated by TCRdb to 2017 to 2018). Describing the broader study: Mean age, gender distribution, total cell number and subset yield did not differ between patients and healthy donors. A total of some 110 million sorted cells were examined across all samples, and the number of cells per subset was strongly correlated with RNA yield. Naive and central memory subsets were obtained from all 30 or so donors, but regulatory and stem cell-like memory subsets were isolated from only 8 patients and 8 healthy donors. In the study, TCRB repertoires of sorted circulating CD4+ T cell subsets from recently diagnosed type 1 diabetes patients were compared with those of matched healthy donors. The paper's findings and limits, for the study overall: Naive, central memory and regulatory TCRB repertoires appeared more similar among patients than among healthy donors. In all four CD4+ subsets, TCRB CDR3 length was moderately but significantly shorter in type 1 diabetes patients. Because cDNA was sequenced instead of genomic DNA, highly expressing activated cells could be over-represented, though the groups showed no difference in activation or CD3 levels. HLA sub-analyses involved small numbers of individuals, so any influence of HLA type on TCRB rearrangement remained unresolved. Fewer insertions and more nucleotide deletions at VDJ recombination sites were observed in patients with type 1 diabetes, implying thymic rearrangement abnormalities. PCR might favor shorter templates, but patient and control samples were amplified and corrected together, so any skew would affect both groups equally.

The CDR3 runs 15 residues from the cysteine to the phenylalanine. CDR3 DNA is the only sequence kept; it has 45 bases, read in frame from the first base. CDR1 and CDR2, looked up from the germline V gene, are SGHTA and FQGNSA. Trimming removed 2 bases from V and 7 bases from J, leaving 16 bases between the germline ends. The entire isolated RNA was reverse transcribed using the High Capacity cDNA Reverse Transcription Kit, and thus expressed TCRB transcripts were sequenced. Naive, central memory and regulatory T cell samples underwent deep immunoSEQ sequencing, averaging around 3.7 million total reads per sample. Sorted cells were lysed in RLT buffer, and RNA was extracted using DNase-treated RNeasy Micro or Mini kits according to cell number. Each cell subset was processed on its own to prevent cross-contamination, while patient and healthy donor samples were processed together. The immunoSEQ multiplex PCR was used to amplify TCRB sequences from cDNA, generating 87-bp fragments that spanned the CDR3 region. Sequencing of the amplicons was done on the Illumina HiSeq platform. The paper's data handling went like this. PCR bias was corrected computationally using synthetic template baselines, and reads within Hamming distance 2 were collapsed, with unmergeable singletons discarded. Reads were aligned against IMGT so that V, D and J genes, CDR3 length and insertions or deletions at six rearrangement sites could be assigned. Clonotype counts were normalized to sorted cell number within each subset before computing true diversity and Gini coefficients with the tcR R package. The overlap coefficient, calculated on TCRB nucleotide sequences, was used to measure repertoire sharing. Out-of-frame TCRB sequences from naive cells were analyzed to stand in for the pre-selection repertoire. TCRdb stores this immuneACCESS table with in-frame sequences only. Part of the clones is absent; in the studies checked, under half of the shortfall reflects unresolved V genes, and no reason is known for the rest. Clone size and the V and J calls come from that table; the DNA yielded D and trimming. This sample comprises fewer than 650,000 clones, around 16% of them detected only once. The top ten constitute more than 0.08% of the sample.

Each donor gave one peripheral blood draw, averaging around 0.11 L, which was collected into heparinised tubes. A BD FACSAria II and a panel including CD45RO, CCR7, CD25, CD127, CD95 and CD27 were used to sort naive, central memory, regulatory and stem cell-like memory CD4+ T cells. A purity above 98% was achieved for all sorted populations. PBMCs were isolated right away by Lymphoprep density gradient centrifugation and were stained directly, without culture. Samples were stained and sorted in pairs, with one healthy donor and one patient per experiment, so that batch effects were minimized. The sequenced material came from naive CD4+ T cells from blood. Explained via the paper, the cell subset or site label denotes: true naive CD4+ T cells. Recombination linked TRBV7-2 to TRBJ2-3, with the D segment possibly TRBD1 or TRBD2, each aligning over 5 bases. The TCR originated in a man between 18 and 29 years old in good health. The CDR3 region: CASSLQRGTYNTQYF. The sequenced DNA is TGTGCCAGCAGCTTACAGAGAGGGACGTATAATACGCAGTATTTT.